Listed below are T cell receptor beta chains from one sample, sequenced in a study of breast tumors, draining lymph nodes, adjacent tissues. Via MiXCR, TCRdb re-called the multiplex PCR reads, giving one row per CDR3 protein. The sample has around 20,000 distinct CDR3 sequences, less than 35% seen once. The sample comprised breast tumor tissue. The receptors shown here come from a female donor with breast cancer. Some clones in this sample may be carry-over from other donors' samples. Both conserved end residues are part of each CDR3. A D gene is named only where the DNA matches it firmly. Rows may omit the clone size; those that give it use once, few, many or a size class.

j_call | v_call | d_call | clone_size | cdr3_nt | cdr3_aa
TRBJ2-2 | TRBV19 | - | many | TGTGCCAGTAATTATGCGAACACCGGGGAGCTGTTTTTT | CASNYANTGELFF
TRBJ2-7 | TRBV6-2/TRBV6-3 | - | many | TGTGCCAGCAGTTATATCCAGGGGAGATACGAGCAGTACTTC | CASSYIQGRYEQYF
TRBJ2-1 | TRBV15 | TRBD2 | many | TGTGCCACCAGCAGAGGGCTAGCGGACAATGAGCAGTTCTTC | CATSRGLADNEQFF
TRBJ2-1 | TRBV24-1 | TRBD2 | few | TGTGCCACCAGTACCGGGACTAGCGGTATTCTGTACAATGAGCAGTTCTTC | CATSTGTSGILYNEQFF
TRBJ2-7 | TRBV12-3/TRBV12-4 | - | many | TGTGCCAGCAGTAGCTCTAGCTCCTACGAGCAGTACTTC | CASSSSSSYEQYF
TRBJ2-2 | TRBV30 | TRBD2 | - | TGTGCCTGGACGGGTATTACAGGGACTAGCGGGAGGAAGGACACCGGGGAGCTGTTTTTT | CAWTGITGTSGRKDTGELFF
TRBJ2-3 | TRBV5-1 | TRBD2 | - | TGCGCCAGCAGCCAAAAACCCGGGACTAGCGGGAGCAAGACAGATACGCAGTATTTT | CASSQKPGTSGSKTDTQYF
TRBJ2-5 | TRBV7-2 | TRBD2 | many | TGTGCCAGCAGCTTAGGTGGAGGGACTAGAGAGACCCAGTACTTC | CASSLGGGTRETQYF
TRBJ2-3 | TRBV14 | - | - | TGTGCCAGCAGCCACGAAAACACAGATACGCAGTATTTT | CASSHENTDTQYF
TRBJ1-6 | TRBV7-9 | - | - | TGTGCCAGCAGCTTTCACGACCTCAGGGGTGCGGGCTCACCCCTCCACTTT | CASSFHDLRGAGSPLHF
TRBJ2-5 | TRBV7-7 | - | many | TGTGCTAGCAGCTTTTCTCCGCGGGAGACCCAGTACTTC | CASSFSPRETQYF
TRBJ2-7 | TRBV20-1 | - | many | TGCAGTGCTAGTGATTTAAGCGTTTCCTACGAGCAGTACTTC | CSASDLSVSYEQYF
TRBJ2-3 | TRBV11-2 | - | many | TGTGCCAGCCGCTCTAGCGGCACAGATACGCAGTATTTT | CASRSSGTDTQYF
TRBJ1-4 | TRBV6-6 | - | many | TGTGCCAGCAGTGCTAGACAGGCCCCTAATGAAAAACTGTTTTTT | CASSARQAPNEKLFF
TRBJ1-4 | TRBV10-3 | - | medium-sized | TGTGCCATCAGGGGGGGCATAGGGGAAAAACTGTTTTTT | CAIRGGIGEKLFF
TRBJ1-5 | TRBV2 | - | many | TGTGCCAGCAGTGGCGCCAGGGGCGGCAATAGCAATCAGCCCCAGCATTTT | CASSGARGGNSNQPQHF
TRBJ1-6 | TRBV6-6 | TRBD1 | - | TGTGCCAGCAGTCACGCATTCACGACAGGGGCCAATTCACACCCCCACTTT | CASSHAFTTGANSHPHF
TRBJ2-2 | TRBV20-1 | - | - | TGCAGTGCTAGAATAGCGCGATCGAACACCGGGGAGCTGTTTTTT | CSARIARSNTGELFF
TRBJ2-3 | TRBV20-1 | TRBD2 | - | TGCAGTGCGCCTACAATAGCGGGAGGGCCTGGGTGGACAGATACGCAGTATTTT | CSAPTIAGGPGWTDTQYF
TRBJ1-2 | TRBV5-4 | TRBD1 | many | TGTGCCAGCAGCTTAGGACAGGGTCAAAACTATGGCTACACCTTC | CASSLGQGQNYGYTF
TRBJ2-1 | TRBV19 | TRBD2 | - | TGTGCCAGTGTCAGCGGGAGCAGGGATGAGCAGTTCTTC | CASVSGSRDEQFF
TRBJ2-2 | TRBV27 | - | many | TGTGCCAGCAGTTTGGGGGCAGCCTTAAACACCGGGGAGCTGTTTTTT | CASSLGAALNTGELFF
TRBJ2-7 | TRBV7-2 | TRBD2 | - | TGTGCCAGCAGCCAAGGACCCTCGGGAGGTCCCTACGAGCAGTACTTC | CASSQGPSGGPYEQYF
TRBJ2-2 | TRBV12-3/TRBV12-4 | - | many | TGTGCCAGCAGTTTAGAGGGGGGGGAGCTGTTTTTT | CASSLEGGELFF
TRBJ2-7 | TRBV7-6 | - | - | TGTGCCGGCAGCTTAGCGTACGGGGGTTCCTACGAGCAGTACTTC | CAGSLAYGGSYEQYF
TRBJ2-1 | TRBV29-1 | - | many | TGCAGCGTTGAAGACTGGAGCGGGCCCTCCTACAATGAGCAGTTCTTC | CSVEDWSGPSYNEQFF
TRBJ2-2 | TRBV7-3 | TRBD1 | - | TGTGCCAGCAGCTTTAGACAGGGGAACACCGGGGAACTGTTTTTT | CASSFRQGNTGELFF
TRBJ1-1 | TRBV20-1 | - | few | TGCAGTGCCGCTGTCGGGTTTACGACTGAAGCTTTCTTT | CSAAVGFTTEAFF
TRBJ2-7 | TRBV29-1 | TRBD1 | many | TGCAGCGTTGGACAGGGGCAGTTCTACGAGCAGTACTTC | CSVGQGQFYEQYF
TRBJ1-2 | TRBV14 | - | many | TGTGCCAGCAGCCAAGATGGACGGAAAAGCTATGGCTACACCTTC | CASSQDGRKSYGYTF
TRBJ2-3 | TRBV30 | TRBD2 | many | TGTGCCTGGAGCGACGGGACTAGCGGGACCACAGATACGCAGTATTTT | CAWSDGTSGTTDTQYF
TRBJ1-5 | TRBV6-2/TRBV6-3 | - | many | TGTGCCAGCAGTCCCGCGGGACGGAGAGTAGCATGGAGCAATCAGCCCCAGCATTTT | CASSPAGRRVAWSNQPQHF
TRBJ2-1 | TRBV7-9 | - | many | TGTGCCAGCAGCTTAGCGGGGGGTAATGAGCAGTTCTTC | CASSLAGGNEQFF
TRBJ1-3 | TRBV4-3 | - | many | TGCGCCAGCAGCCAAGATATCAGGGTGGGTGGAAACACCATATATTTT | CASSQDIRVGGNTIYF
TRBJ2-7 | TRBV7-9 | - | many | TGTGCCAGCAGCCCGGGTCTCCCCTCCTACGAGCAGTACTTC | CASSPGLPSYEQYF